This T cell receptor (beta chain) was recovered during a study of yellow fever vaccine responses in identical twins. In germline, CDR1 is KGHSH, CDR2 LQKENI. This CDR3 is built from 11 residues. Trimming stripped 5 bases from V and 5 bases from J, with 5 bases between. TCRdb re-analysed the RT-PCR reads in MiXCR, keeping a single row per CDR3 protein. The sample holds about 4,700 distinct CDR3 sequences, roughly 90% seen once. The sample here was T cells from blood (PBMCs), unsorted or a sorted subset (not recorded which), taken before or after yellow fever vaccination (not recorded which). V usage is TRBV18 and J usage is TRBJ2-3; D is unresolved. The source is a woman under 30 who received the yellow fever vaccine. Here the CDR3 reads CASSTEDTQYF. CDR3 coding DNA: TGTGCCAGCTCAACCGAAGATACGCAGTATTTT.